The rows below give T cell receptor beta chains drawn from one sample of a study of shared clonotypes between healthy human individuals. Assay: immunoSEQ multiplex PCR; the TCRdb copy retains only in-frame clones and omits some. The repertoire holds roughly 2.2 million clones, with around 92% as singletons. The sequenced material came from naive CD4+ T cells from PBMCs. Source of these receptors: a man aged 18 to 30 in good health. Some clones in this sample may be carry-over from other donors' samples. Each CDR3 is given with its conserved first and last residue. The D gene is left open where the match is weak. Expanded clones get a size class; other rows say once, few or many, or leave the size out.

d_call | j_call | v_call | cdr3_length | clone_size | cdr3_aa | cdr3_nt
TRBD2 | TRBJ2-1 | TRBV7-3 | 16 | - | CASSLRLAGDPGEQFF | TGTGCCAGCAGCTTAAGACTAGCGGGAGATCCTGGTGAGCAGTTCTTC
- | TRBJ1-5 | TRBV27 | 14 | - | CASSFKGSGQPQHF | TGTGCCAGCAGTTTTAAAGGGTCCGGACAGCCCCAGCATTTT
- | TRBJ2-7 | TRBV6-6 | 14 | - | CASSYSGRPYEQYF | TGTGCCAGCAGTTACTCGGGGAGACCCTACGAGCAGTACTTC
- | TRBJ2-1 | TRBV7-2 | 16 | once | CASSTGHLSSYNEQFF | TGTGCCAGCAGCACGGGACACCTGAGCTCCTACAATGAGCAGTTCTTC
- | TRBJ2-1 | TRBV10-3 | 15 | - | CAISDPATDYNEQFF | TGTGCCATCAGTGACCCGGCAACGGACTACAATGAGCAGTTCTTC
- | TRBJ1-2 | TRBV28 | 14 | - | CASSLRLSGNGYTF | TGTGCCAGCAGTTTAAGGTTATCTGGGAATGGCTACACCTTC
- | TRBJ2-3 | TRBV2 | 16 | - | CASSHVVELSTDTQYF | TGTGCCAGCAGTCACGTGGTTGAATTAAGCACAGATACGCAGTATTTT
- | TRBJ2-5 | TRBV5-1 | 15 | - | CASSPGEGAAETQYF | TGCGCCAGCAGCCCCGGGGAGGGGGCGGCGGAGACCCAGTACTTC
- | TRBJ2-2 | TRBV7-6 | 15 | - | CASSLLGAHTGELFF | TGTGCCAGCAGCTTATTGGGGGCGCACACCGGGGAGCTGTTTTTT
- | TRBJ2-7 | TRBV7-9 | 13 | - | CASIPKVGNEQYF | TGTGCCAGCATCCCCAAAGTCGGGAACGAGCAGTACTTC
- | TRBJ2-5 | TRBV30 | 12 | once | CAWSSQGETQYF | TGTGCCTGGAGTAGCCAAGGGGAGACCCAGTACTTC
- | TRBJ1-4 | TRBV7-9 | 15 | - | CASSLLRGNNEKLFF | TGTGCCAGCAGCTTATTACGAGGGAATAATGAAAAACTGTTTTTT
- | TRBJ1-5 | TRBV30 | 13 | few | CAWSITDYQPQHF | TGTGCCTGGAGTATTACGGACTATCAGCCCCAGCATTTT
TRBD1 | TRBJ2-3 | TRBV5-4 | 16 | - | CASSMGPDRGADTQYF | TGTGCCAGCAGCATGGGGCCTGACAGGGGGGCAGATACGCAGTATTTT
- | TRBJ2-6 | TRBV9 | 15 | - | CASSVVGTGANVLTF | TGTGCCAGCAGCGTAGTGGGGACTGGGGCCAACGTCCTGACTTTC
- | TRBJ2-6 | TRBV7-2 | 15 | - | CASSSGTGGANVLTF | TGTGCCAGCAGCTCCGGGACGGGTGGGGCCAACGTCCTGACTTTC
- | TRBJ2-5 | TRBV6-6 | 15 | - | CASSRADPSRETQYF | TGTGCCAGCAGTAGAGCGGACCCCTCGAGGGAGACCCAGTACTTC